The 20 T cell receptor beta chains listed next were all sequenced from one sample in a study of blood T cell repertoires in COVID-19. The table came from immunoSEQ multiplex PCR; TCRdb's copy has only in-frame clones and leaves some out. The table shows 250,000 or so clones, with 86% occurring only once. The sample was peripheral blood. The receptors were gathered from a man aged 80 or over with acute or convalescent COVID-19.

DNA of the CDR3: TGCAGTCCAGACAGTGAAGCTTTCTTT. Translating it yields CSPDSEAFF. The J gene is TRBJ1-1, the V gene TRBV20-1; perhaps TRBD1 as D (5 bases). This CDR3 spans 9 amino acids. The V gene's germline CDR1 is DFQATT and CDR2 SNEGSKA (reference sequence). Between the trimmed V and J ends, which lost 8 bases and 7 bases, there was a span of 8 bases.

DNA for the CDR3: TGTGCCAGCAGTTTGAGCAGGGGTGCTTCACCCCTCCACTTT. Protein product: CASSLSRGASPLHF. The chain has TRBV28 and TRBJ1-6; a weak D match, TRBD1 (6 bases). The CDR3 is 14 amino acids. Trimming pared 3 bases from V and 9 bases from J, leaving 12 bases between. The germline V gene has CDR1 MDHEN and CDR2 SYDVKM.

Points on this clone: Other DNA sequences in this specimen translate into the identical CDR3. The rearrangement links TRBV28 to TRBJ2-7, with D possibly matching TRBD1 (5 bases). This CDR3 is built from 12 residues. Germline V gene data show CDR1 as MDHEN and CDR2 as SYDVKM. The germline V and J ends were trimmed by 2 bases and 3 bases, with 5 bases remaining between them. The CDR3 sequence: CASSLQGYEQYF. Here the CDR3 DNA reads TGTGCCAGCAGTTTACAGGGCTACGAGCAGTACTTC.

This clone was seen a handful of times. V usage is TRBV11-2 and J usage is TRBJ1-2; D gene uncertain. Trimming took 4 bases from V and 5 from J, leaving 11 bases between them. This CDR3 region has 13 residues. Germline values: CDR1 SGHAT, CDR2 FQNNGV. CDR3 in amino acids: CASSSTGRYGYTF. The CDR3 region has the DNA TGTGCCAGCAGCTCTACTGGTCGGTATGGCTACACCTTC.

V gene TRBV15 combines with J gene TRBJ1-2; TRBD1 aligns across 7 bases. Per the germline V gene, CDR1 is LNHNV and CDR2 is YYDKDF (reference sequence). CDR3 size: 13 residues. With V trimmed by 7 bases and J by 6 bases, 8 bases remained unmatched. The CDR3 is CATTLRGGHGYTF. CDR3 nucleotides: TGTGCCACCACCCTAAGAGGGGGCCATGGCTACACCTTC.

The J gene is TRBJ1-2, the V gene TRBV2; D gene ambiguous. In germline, CDR1 is SNHLY, CDR2 FYNNEI. CDR3 length equals 11 residues. Trimming took 6 bases from V and 7 from J, leaving 9 bases between them. DNA for the CDR3: TGTGCCAGCAGGCTGGAGGCTGGCTACACCTTC. Residues: CASRLEAGYTF.

This rearrangement joins TRBV15 to TRBJ1-4; unclear D gene. The V end was cut by 4 bases, the J end by 1 base, with 7 bases between. CDR1 and CDR2 (germline): LNHNV, YYDKDF (reference sequence). The length of the CDR3 is 14 residues. The DNA of the CDR3 is TGTGCCACCAGCACCCGCGGAACTAATGAAAAACTGTTTTTT. As protein: CATSTRGTNEKLFF. Complete variable domain (other parts from reference TRBV15 and TRBJ1-4): DAMVIQNPRYQVTQFGKPVTLSCSQTLNHNVMYWYQQKSSQAPKLLFHYYDKDFNNEADTPDNFQSRRPNTSFCFLDIRSPGLGDTAMYLCATSTRGTNEKLFFGSGTQLSVL.

The V call is TRBV2, the J call TRBJ2-5, with 7 bases fitting TRBD2. With V trimmed by 6 bases and J by 5 bases, 6 bases remained unmatched. This CDR3 spans 13 amino acids. In germline, CDR1 is SNHLY, CDR2 FYNNEI. CDR3 nucleotide sequence: TGTGCCAGCAGGGGGAGGGAGGTGGAGACCCAGTACTTC. This gives the protein CASRGREVETQYF.

This clone appeared once. The rearrangement uses TRBV12-5 and TRBJ2-1; 8 bases match TRBD1. Germline-derived CDR1 and CDR2 are LGHNT and FRNRAP. The junction had 4 bases not matched to a gene; V was cut back by 3 bases and J by 6 bases. The CDR3 runs to 14 residues. The CDR3 DNA follows: TGTGCTAGTGGTTTAGGGACAGGCCTCAATGAGCAGTTCTTC. Amino acids: CASGLGTGLNEQFF. The variable domain in full, completed from reference TRBV12-5 and TRBJ2-1, reads DARVTQTPRHKVTEMGQEVTMRCQPILGHNTVFWYRQTMMQGLELLAYFRNRAPLDDSGMPKDRFSAEMPDATLATLKIQPSEPRDSAVYFCASGLGTGLNEQFFGPGTRLTVL.

The chain has TRBV4-1 and TRBJ1-6; 7 positions match TRBD1. The trim removed 7 bases at V and 6 bases at J, leaving 9 bases unmatched. CDR3 size: 15 residues. From germline, CDR1 is MGHRA and CDR2 YSYEKL. CDR3 in DNA: TGCGCCAGCACGGCTGAGGGGGCCTTTAATTCACCCCTCCACTTT. Translation: CASTAEGAFNSPLHF.

The rearrangement uses TRBV6-5 and TRBJ1-1, with D hard to call. CDR1 is MNHEY and CDR2 is SVGAGI in the germline V gene. With 9 bases removed from V and 5 bases from J, the gap between germline ends came to 13 bases. The CDR3 is 12 residues long. CDR3 sequence reads: CASVDGLTEAFF. In DNA form, the CDR3 reads TGTGCCAGTGTGGACGGACTAACTGAAGCTTTCTTT.

The rearrangement joins TRBV5-4 to TRBJ2-5; TRBD2 matches 8 bases. The CDR3 is made up of 13 amino acids. V lost 4 bases, J lost 3 bases, and 2 bases stayed unmatched. Germline assignment: CDR1 SGHNT and CDR2 YYREEE (reference sequence). The CDR3 is CASSRGGEETQYF. DNA of the CDR3: TGTGCCAGCAGCCGGGGGGGGGAAGAGACCCAGTACTTC.

The chain combines TRBV9 with TRBJ2-7; 10 bases line up with TRBD1. V shed 3 bases and J 0 bases; nucleotides not matched to a gene: 15. The CDR3 extends over 19 amino acids. Germline loops: CDR1 SGDLS, CDR2 YYNGEE. In nucleotides, the CDR3 is TGTGCCAGCAGCGCCGCACCGGGACAGGGGCGGTCACTCTCCTACGAGCAGTACTTC. This encodes CASSAAPGQGRSLSYEQYF.

The chain combines TRBV21-1 with TRBJ1-1; the table's D call TRBD1 went unverified against the DNA. TRBV21-1 has pseudogene status. The CDR3 extends over 16 amino acids. CDR3 in amino acids: CASSKRDRLMNTEAFF. In nucleotides, the CDR3 is TGTGCCAGCAGCAAAAGGGACAGACTAATGAACACTGAAGCTTTCTTT.

V usage is TRBV5-8 and J usage is TRBJ2-7, with a possible D match to TRBD2 (7 bases). Trimming removed 0 bases at V and 1 base at J, with 11 bases between. CDR3 length: 15 amino acids. Germline V gives CDR1 SGHTS, CDR2 YDEGEE. This chain's CDR3 is CASSLARGASYEQYF. In nucleotides, the CDR3 is TGTGCCAGCAGCTTGGCCCGGGGGGCTTCCTACGAGCAGTACTTC.

This clone was counted a single time. The chain links TRBV5-1 to TRBJ1-1; D is possibly TRBD1 (5 bases). CDR1 is SGHRS, CDR2 YFSETQ, per germline. Trimming cost V 0 bases and J 4 bases, with 13 bases left between them. This CDR3 is built from 15 residues. The CDR3 DNA follows: TGCGCCAGCAGCTTGGTTTCCGGGGGACCCACTGAAGCTTTCTTT. It translates to CASSLVSGGPTEAFF.

A single count supports this clone. The rearrangement joins TRBV6-5 to TRBJ1-1; D is ambiguous. Germline values: CDR1 MNHEY, CDR2 SVGAGI. The V gene lost 4 bases and the J gene lost 1 base, with 7 bases spanning the gap. The CDR3 length is 13 residues. As DNA, the CDR3 is TGTGCCAGCAGTTTACTCTCGAACACTGAAGCTTTCTTT. It yields the protein CASSLLSNTEAFF.

In this sample, this clone turned up once. CDR3 DNA: TGTGCCAGCTCACCGGGAGGGGGCACAGATACGCAGTATTTT. The encoded protein is CASSPGGGTDTQYF. The V gene is TRBV18, the J gene TRBJ2-3; 7 nucleotides align to TRBD2. The trim removed 3 bases at V and 1 base at J, leaving 1 base unmatched. Germline V lookup: CDR1 KGHSH, CDR2 LQKENI. This CDR3 is built from 14 residues.

The gene calls are TRBV5-4 and TRBJ2-3; 10 bases fit TRBD2. After removal of 4 bases from V and 4 bases from J, the junction contained 6 bases not matched to a gene. In germline, CDR1 is SGHNT, CDR2 YYREEE (reference sequence). The CDR3 totals 15 residues. CDR3 region: CASSLGTSEADTQYF. The CDR3 DNA follows: TGTGCCAGCAGCCTTGGGACTAGCGAGGCAGATACGCAGTATTTT.

The V call is TRBV21-1, the J call TRBJ1-3; the table calls TRBD1, which could not be checked here. TRBV21-1 constitutes a pseudogene. The CDR3 loop spans 18 amino acids. The CDR3 spells CASSKAVRGQALLNTIYF. The CDR3 coding sequence is TGTGCCAGCAGCAAAGCAGTCCGGGGACAGGCTCTCCTTAACACCATATATTTT.